Presented here are 28 T cell receptor beta chains from one specimen sequenced in a study of cytomegalovirus exposure and HLA in healthy donors. The PCR had 60 Vbeta and 13 Jbeta primers. The protocol was immunoSEQ multiplex PCR, while the TCRdb copy is restricted to in-frame clones and leaves out a portion. The sample includes roughly 160,000 clones, around four fifths of them seen just once. Sequencing used PBMCs. The source of these receptors is a man aged 25-45 years in good health and CMV-seronegative.

This chain uses TRBV7-9 with TRBJ2-6; a possible D gene is TRBD2 (5 bases). CDR1 SEHNR and CDR2 FQNEAQ come from the germline V gene (reference sequence). Trimming removed 3 bases at V and 0 bases at J, with 15 bases between. The CDR3 loop spans 18 amino acids. The DNA for the CDR3 is TGTGCCAGCAGCTTCACCAACGGGATCTCCTCTGGGGCCAACGTCCTGACTTTC. Protein product: CASSFTNGISSGANVLTF.

This clone was counted between two and nine times. The gene calls are TRBV5-6 and TRBJ1-5; D gene ambiguous. Germline V gene lookup returns CDR1 SGHDT and CDR2 YYEEEE. CDR3 length equals 14 residues. Trimming pared 2 bases from V and 4 bases from J, leaving 10 bases between. The CDR3, as DNA: TGTGCCAGCAGCTTACAAAGAAGAAATCAGCCCCAGCATTTT. As protein: CASSLQRRNQPQHF.

The rearrangement uses TRBV7-2 and TRBJ1-5, with D tentatively TRBD1 (5 bases). The V end lost 0 bases, the J end lost 6 bases, and 12 bases lay between the germline ends. This CDR3 comprises 15 residues. Germline CDR1 reads SGHTA; CDR2 reads FQGNSA. CDR3 protein: CASSLAQGFGQPQHF. CDR3 nucleotides: TGTGCCAGCAGCTTAGCGCAGGGCTTCGGTCAGCCCCAGCATTTT.

The rearrangement joins TRBV18 to TRBJ1-5; D gene unclear. Germline lookup yields CDR1 KGHSH and CDR2 LQKENI. Deletions cut 0 bases from V and 6 bases from J, with 9 bases between. CDR3 length: 14 amino acids. The CDR3 spells CASSPPTQSQPQHF. The CDR3 DNA follows: TGTGCCAGCTCACCACCCACCCAGTCTCAGCCCCAGCATTTT.

This clone was counted between two and nine times. The CDR3 bases are TGTGCCAGCAGCCTGACAGGAGGCGAGCAGTACTTC. Translated, it gives CASSLTGGEQYF. The rearrangement joins TRBV6-5 to TRBJ2-7, with D possibly matching TRBD1 (6 bases). Germline V lookup: CDR1 MNHEY, CDR2 SVGAGI. V gave up 6 bases and J gave up 6 bases, with 12 bases separating them. CDR3 length equals 12 residues.

This clone was counted a few times. The chain has TRBV7-9 and TRBJ2-2, with D unclear. The CDR3 loop spans 14 amino acids. CDR1 and CDR2 from the germline V gene are SEHNR and FQNEAQ (reference sequence). V was clipped by 0 bases and J by 8 bases, with 10 bases between them. This CDR3 reads CASSLAGFLGELFF. The CDR3 coding sequence is TGTGCCAGCAGCTTAGCCGGGTTTCTAGGGGAGCTGTTTTTT.

In DNA form, the CDR3 reads TGTGCCAGCAGCTTAGGTCAGCAGGAGGCACAGCCCCAGCATTTT. Protein product: CASSLGQQEAQPQHF. The chain uses TRBV11-2 and TRBJ1-5; no clear D. Trimming stripped 1 base from V and 7 bases from J, with 14 bases between. The CDR3 consists of 15 residues. The V gene's germline CDR1 is SGHAT and CDR2 FQNNGV.

This sequence joins TRBV6-6 and TRBJ2-1; D ambiguous. The V end was cut by 0 bases, the J end by 8 bases, with 5 bases between. Germline V gene data show CDR1 as MNHNY and CDR2 as SVGAGI (reference sequence). The CDR3 length is 12 residues. The CDR3 DNA follows: TGTGCCAGCAGTTACTCGACATATGAGCAGTTCTTC. Protein: CASSYSTYEQFF.

The chain has TRBV6-5 and TRBJ2-7; 8 bases fit TRBD1. The germline V gene encodes CDR1 MNHEY and CDR2 SVGAGI. CDR3 size: 15 residues. The trim removed 0 bases at V and 2 bases at J, leaving 3 bases unmatched. CDR3 region: CASSYSNRGAYEQYF. CDR3 in DNA: TGTGCCAGCAGTTACTCGAACAGGGGGGCCTACGAGCAGTACTTC.

V is TRBV29-1 and J is TRBJ2-5; TRBD1 matches 7 bases. The trim removed 6 bases at V and 5 bases at J, leaving 6 bases unmatched. This CDR3 has 12 amino acids. Germline CDR1 SQVTM, CDR2 ANQGSEA. CDR3 DNA sequence: TGCAGCGTGAACAGGGGAGCCGAGACCCAGTACTTC. It encodes CSVNRGAETQYF. Combining the CDR3 with reference TRBV29-1 and TRBJ2-5 gives the whole variable domain SAVISQKPSRDICQRGTSLTIQCQVDSQVTMMFWYRQQPGQSLTLIATANQGSEATYESGFVIDKFPISRPNLTFSTLTVSNMSPEDSSIYLCSVNRGAETQYFGPGTRLLVL.

The chain recombines TRBV19 with TRBJ1-5, with 7 positions matching TRBD1. The CDR3 is 13 residues long. CDR1 is LNHDA and CDR2 is SQIVND in the germline V gene (reference sequence). V lost 5 bases to trimming and J lost 11 bases; unmatched junction nucleotides: 9. CDR3 nucleotides: TGTGCCAGTAGTTCCGACAGGGTGAAGGCCCAGCATTTT. Translation gives CASSSDRVKAQHF.

This clone was observed once. The rearrangement links TRBV11-1 to TRBJ2-7; D perhaps matches TRBD1 (6 bases). Trimming left V 4 bases short and J 3 bases short, with 16 bases between. From germline, CDR1 is SGHAT and CDR2 FQDESV (reference sequence). The CDR3 totals 15 residues. The CDR3 DNA sequence: TGTGCCAGCAGCTCCACACAGGGTTCGTTCTACGAGCAGTACTTC. Amino acid sequence: CASSSTQGSFYEQYF.

The rearrangement uses TRBV7-2 and TRBJ2-2; TRBD2 is a possible D gene (7 bases). CDR3 length equals 15 residues. V was pared by 5 bases and J by 4 bases, with 14 bases between. Germline V gene sequence: CDR1 SGHTA, CDR2 FQGNSA. The CDR3 coding sequence is TGTGCCAGCAGCGCCGGGGGGCTCGCCACCGGGGAGCTGTTTTTT. This translates into CASSAGGLATGELFF.

This chain links TRBV14 with TRBJ1-6; unclear D gene. Germline V gives CDR1 SGHDN, CDR2 FVKESK. Trimming cost V 1 base and J 12 bases, with 7 bases left between them. CDR3 length equals 12 residues. The CDR3 DNA sequence: TGTGCCAGCAGCCAAGTACGGTTACCCCTCCACTTT. Its translation: CASSQVRLPLHF.

This clone has just a few counts. The chain joins TRBV14 to TRBJ2-5; possible D gene TRBD2, 7 bases. V was cut by 4 bases and J by 11 bases, with 14 bases left in between. Germline CDR1 SGHDN, CDR2 FVKESK. The length of the CDR3 is 12 residues. This CDR3 reads CASSPGGAEQYF. DNA for the CDR3: TGTGCCAGCAGCCCGGGGGGCGCTGAGCAGTACTTC.

The V and J genes are TRBV7-8 and TRBJ1-1; D unclear. CDR1 SGHVS and CDR2 FQNEAQ come from the germline V gene. CDR3 size: 15 residues. With 0 bases removed from V and 8 bases from J, the gap between germline ends came to 16 bases. In DNA, the CDR3 is TGTGCCAGCAGCTTAGCGATCGGCGACGAGAGGGAAGCTTTCTTT. It is translated as CASSLAIGDEREAFF.

This chain links TRBV7-2 with TRBJ1-1, with D unresolved. Germline CDR1 reads SGHTA; CDR2 reads FQGNSA. This CDR3 comprises 14 residues. V was clipped by 5 bases and J by 5 bases, with 15 bases between them. CDR3 protein: CASSPPVRATEAFF. The CDR3 DNA is TGTGCCAGCAGCCCGCCCGTTCGAGCGACTGAAGCTTTCTTT.

The chain joins TRBV4-1 to TRBJ1-5; 8 bases map to TRBD1. The CDR3 has 14 residues. Germline V gene lookup returns CDR1 MGHRA and CDR2 YSYEKL. V lost 5 bases to trimming and J lost 4 bases; unmatched junction nucleotides: 4. The CDR3 sequence: CASSGTGRNQPQHF. The CDR3 nucleotides read TGCGCCAGCAGCGGGACAGGCCGAAATCAGCCCCAGCATTTT.

The DNA of the CDR3 is TGTGCCAGCAGCGCGGCGGGGGGTATCACAGATACGCAGTATTTT. It codes for CASSAAGGITDTQYF. V gene TRBV9 combines with J gene TRBJ2-3; 8 positions match TRBD2. CDR1 and CDR2 from the germline V gene are SGDLS and YYNGEE. The V segment lost 3 bases and the J segment 2 bases; nucleotides outside the gene matches: 5. This CDR3 is 15 amino acids long.

This clone has a handful of counts. The chain uses TRBV30 and TRBJ1-2; D remains ambiguous. V shed 0 bases and J shed 7 bases, with 6 bases lying between them. The CDR3 sequence is 11 residues long. The germline V gene encodes CDR1 GTSNPN and CDR2 SVGIG (reference sequence). The CDR3 coding sequence is TGTGCCTGGAGTGTATTCGGTGGCTACACCTTC. Translated: CAWSVFGGYTF.

The rearrangement joins TRBV7-8 to TRBJ2-7; the match to TRBD1 covers 8 bases. The J segment lost 0 bases and the V segment lost 6 bases, leaving 1 base of the junction unmatched. Germline V gives CDR1 SGHVS, CDR2 FQNEAQ. CDR3 length: 13 amino acids. The CDR3 reads CASRTGDSYEQYF. Written as DNA, the CDR3 is TGTGCCAGCAGGACAGGGGACTCCTACGAGCAGTACTTC.

The V gene is TRBV5-1, the J gene TRBJ1-3; D not resolved. Germline V gene sequence: CDR1 SGHRS, CDR2 YFSETQ. Trimming stripped 4 bases from V and 3 bases from J, with 14 bases between. This CDR3 is built from 15 residues. CDR3 amino acids: CASSPNRVLGNTIYF. As DNA, the CDR3 is TGCGCCAGCAGCCCGAATCGGGTTCTTGGAAACACCATATATTTT.

The chain employs TRBV7-8 and TRBJ2-5; 9 positions agree with TRBD2. CDR3 length equals 14 residues. The V gene's germline CDR1 is SGHVS and CDR2 FQNEAQ. V lost 4 bases and J lost 3; bases outside the gene matches: 3. The CDR3 DNA sequence: TGTGCCAGCAGCTCGGGACTAGCAGAAGAGACCCAGTACTTC. It is translated as CASSSGLAEETQYF.

The chain recombines TRBV11-2 with TRBJ2-1; 7 positions agree with TRBD1. The germline gives CDR1 SGHAT, CDR2 FQNNGV. Trimming cost V 5 bases and J 5 bases; bases outside gene matches: 12. The CDR3 is 16 residues long. The CDR3 sequence is CASSTQGTSLNNEQFF. CDR3 DNA sequence: TGTGCCAGCAGCACACAGGGGACCTCCTTAAACAATGAGCAGTTCTTC.

The CDR3 is CAKSPAKRGANVLTF. CDR3 DNA: TGTGCCAAAAGTCCCGCTAAGAGGGGGGCCAACGTCCTGACTTTC. The chain recombines TRBV5-3 with TRBJ2-6, with D hard to call. TRBV5-3 is sorted into the ORF group, with uncertain function. This CDR3 spans 15 amino acids. V lost 9 bases and J lost 4, with 17 bases in between.

The chain carries TRBV6-5 and TRBJ2-3; TRBD2 is a possible D gene (6 bases). In germline, CDR1 is MNHEY, CDR2 SVGAGI. There are 14 residues in the CDR3. The V gene lost 5 bases and the J gene lost 4 bases, with 13 bases spanning the gap. The CDR3 DNA reads TGTGCCAGCAGTCTTACTAGCTTAGCAGATACGCAGTATTTT. It yields the protein CASSLTSLADTQYF.

J is TRBJ2-3 and V is TRBV4-1; TRBD1 aligns across 9 bases. The CDR3 sequence is 15 residues long. The germline V gene encodes CDR1 MGHRA and CDR2 YSYEKL. V lost 4 bases and J lost 1; bases outside the gene matches: 3. CDR3 bases: TGCGCCAGCAGCCTGGACAGGGGCGGCACAGATACGCAGTATTTT. It specifies CASSLDRGGTDTQYF.

The CDR3 spells CASRQGRGTGELFF. DNA of the CDR3: TGTGCCAGCAGACAGGGGCGGGGCACCGGGGAGCTGTTTTTT. The chain uses TRBV11-1 and TRBJ2-2, with D possibly TRBD1 on 7 matching bases. The CDR3 consists of 14 residues. Per germline, CDR1 SGHAT and CDR2 FQDESV (reference sequence). Trimming took off 6 bases at V and 4 bases at J, with 12 bases between the two ends.